The rows below give T cell receptor beta chains drawn from one sample of a study of shared clonotypes between healthy human individuals. TCRdb's table, derived via immunoSEQ multiplex PCR, lists solely in-frame clones and lacks some. The sample yields roughly 2 million clones, about 95% seen once. The specimen sequenced was naive CD8+ T cells sorted from blood. These TCRs come from a man aged 18 to 29 in good health. Each CDR3 is given without its conserved first and last residue. Clone size, where shown, is once, few, many, or a class for clones that have expanded.

cdr3_aa | v_call | clone_size | j_call
ASSSDYTPTGELF | TRBV5-8 | NA | TRBJ2-2
ASSITENTEAF | TRBV19 | NA | TRBJ1-1
ASSQGRTGPYEQY | TRBV4-3 | NA | TRBJ2-7
ASSVATRYT | TRBV9 | once | TRBJ1-2
ASSYFTGLSGNEQF | TRBV5-8 | NA | TRBJ2-1
ASSLEGDRDLTDTQY | TRBV27 | NA | TRBJ2-3
ASSLALGASGGGTQY | TRBV7-2 | NA | TRBJ2-5
AISDKGLTDTQY | TRBV10-3 | NA | TRBJ2-3
ASSLGRGGETQY | TRBV27 | NA | TRBJ2-5
ASSLDSLTYEQY | TRBV5-8 | NA | TRBJ2-7
AIRDRGSTEAF | TRBV10-3 | NA | TRBJ1-1
ASSPGLAEDNEQF | TRBV4-3 | NA | TRBJ2-1
ASSADLGANVLT | TRBV5-6 | NA | TRBJ2-6
ASSQEGGGNTGELF | TRBV4-1 | NA | TRBJ2-2
ASSARNTEAF | TRBV2 | NA | TRBJ1-1
ASSLGTSYGYT | TRBV11-1 | NA | TRBJ1-2
ASSSWGQPTSNTGELF | TRBV28 | NA | TRBJ2-2
ASSINTGAVSQPQH | TRBV2 | NA | TRBJ1-5
ASSLTDRYEQY | TRBV27 | NA | TRBJ2-7
ASSIQYYRGMGTEAF | TRBV19 | NA | TRBJ1-1
ASTERTAYNEQF | TRBV7-9 | NA | TRBJ2-1
ASSLASSGLTGELF | TRBV7-6 | NA | TRBJ2-2
ASNGIAGGFQETQY | TRBV28 | NA | TRBJ2-5
ASSGTSSYNEQF | TRBV9 | NA | TRBJ2-1
ASSPSRFYEQY | TRBV6-5 | NA | TRBJ2-7
ASSQAATSVWTQY | TRBV4-1 | NA | TRBJ2-5
ASRVRGSDYGYT | TRBV27 | NA | TRBJ1-2
ASSQAERSTYEQY | TRBV4-1 | NA | TRBJ2-7
ASSYSYGTGTDTQY | TRBV5-4 | NA | TRBJ2-3
ASSQTSGRVNTGELF | TRBV4-3 | NA | TRBJ2-2
ASSISQSYEQY | TRBV19 | once | TRBJ2-7
ASRSTGVGFMNTEAF | TRBV28 | NA | TRBJ1-1
ASSLDSRSQF | TRBV7-9 | once | TRBJ2-1
ATEDREKLF | TRBV6-6 | NA | TRBJ1-4
ASSLGAESNTGELF | TRBV7-6 | NA | TRBJ2-2
ASTNPRTGGNTGELF | TRBV28 | NA | TRBJ2-2
AWSGGATSTDTQY | TRBV30 | NA | TRBJ2-3
ASSLGLGSANTEAF | TRBV28 | NA | TRBJ1-1
ASSSLGVEAF | TRBV5-6 | NA | TRBJ1-1
ASSSPGTSPSISYEQY | TRBV11-2 | NA | TRBJ2-7
ASSPGGTEQF | TRBV27 | NA | TRBJ2-1
ASSLRRVEDTQY | TRBV13 | NA | TRBJ2-3
AWSYRTYGYT | TRBV30 | NA | TRBJ1-2
ASSLVAPGLLWNEQF | TRBV7-6 | NA | TRBJ2-1
ASSQIAASSYNEQF | TRBV4-1 | once | TRBJ2-1